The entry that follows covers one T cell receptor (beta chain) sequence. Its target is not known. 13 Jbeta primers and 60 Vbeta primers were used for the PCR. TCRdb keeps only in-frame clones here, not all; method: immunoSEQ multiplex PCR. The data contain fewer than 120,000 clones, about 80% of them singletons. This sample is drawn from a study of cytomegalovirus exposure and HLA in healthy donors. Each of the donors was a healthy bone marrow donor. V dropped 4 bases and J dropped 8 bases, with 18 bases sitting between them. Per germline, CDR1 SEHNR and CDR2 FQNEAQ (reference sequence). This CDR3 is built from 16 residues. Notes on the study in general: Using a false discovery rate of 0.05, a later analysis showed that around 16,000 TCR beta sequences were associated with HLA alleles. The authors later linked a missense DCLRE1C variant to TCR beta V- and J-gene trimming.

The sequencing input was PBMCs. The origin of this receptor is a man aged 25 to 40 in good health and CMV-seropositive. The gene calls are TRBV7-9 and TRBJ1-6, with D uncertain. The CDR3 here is CASSSTSGLAYSPLHF. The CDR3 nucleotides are TGTGCCAGCAGCTCAACCAGCGGTCTAGCTTATTCACCCCTCCACTTT.